Here is one TCR beta chain with its context. V was pared by 2 bases and J by 4 bases, with 11 bases between. The germline CDR1 and CDR2 sequences are ENHRY and SYGVKD. The CDR3 totals 14 residues. As processed by the authors: From reference gene primer amplification, estimates of nucleated cell counts were derived. Measured with immunoSEQ multiplex PCR; TCRdb has only the in-frame clones, and not every one. V and J calls and clone size come straight from that table; D and trimming were deduced from the DNA. The sample contains about 110,000 clones, roughly 84% of which appear only once. This sample is drawn from a study of blood T cell repertoires in COVID-19. About the research overall: Whether acute or convalescent, the COVID-19 samples came from the United States, Italy and Spain. Sources were T cells, B-cell-depleted T cells, or PBMCs; the material itself was cDNA or gDNA.

Specimen: peripheral blood. The rearrangement links TRBV10-3 to TRBJ1-1; D remains ambiguous. The TCR was taken from a man aged 35 to 55 with acute or convalescent COVID-19. The CDR3 is CAISEPAEGTEAFF. For the CDR3, the DNA is TGTGCCATCAGTGAGCCTGCGGAGGGCACTGAAGCTTTCTTT.